A single sample is the source of the 24 T cell receptor beta chains below, sequenced in a study of T cell responses to AZD1222 COVID-19 vaccine. The repertoire was sequenced with immunoSEQ multiplex PCR; TCRdb's copy has only in-frame clones and lacks some. Of roughly 80,000 clones detected, 90% appear once; the ten largest clones hold around 3.2%. Sequences were derived from peripheral blood, sampled 28 days after the second AZD1222 dose. The receptors stem from an adult who received the AZD1222 COVID-19 vaccine.

V gene TRBV5-6 combines with J gene TRBJ1-2; D call uncertain. This CDR3 region has 11 residues. Trimming removed 2 bases at V and 8 bases at J, with 7 bases between. Germline loops: CDR1 SGHDT, CDR2 YYEEEE. The CDR3 loop reads CASSFGSGYTF. The DNA for the CDR3 is TGTGCCAGCAGCTTTGGGAGCGGCTACACCTTC.

The J gene is TRBJ2-7, the V gene TRBV11-3; TRBD1 agrees at 7 bases. With V trimmed by 4 bases and J by 4 bases, 13 bases remained unmatched. This CDR3 has 16 residues. Per the germline V gene, CDR1 is SGHNT and CDR2 is YENEEA. The CDR3 DNA follows: TGTGCCAGCAGCTCAGAGACAGGGCGAAGGAGGTACGAGCAGTACTTC. Translation gives CASSSETGRRRYEQYF.

The rearrangement links TRBV27 to TRBJ2-6; D not resolved. This CDR3 contains 15 residues. Germline CDR1 is MNHEY and CDR2 is SMNVEV (reference sequence). Deletions cut 6 bases from V and 2 bases from J, with 11 bases between. CDR3 nucleotide sequence: TGTGCCAGCAGCCTTTCAGAGGCTGGGGCCAACGTCCTGACTTTC. Amino acids: CASSLSEAGANVLTF.

J is TRBJ2-7 and V is TRBV7-9; no clear D. V was shortened by 1 base and J by 9 bases, with 13 bases between the two germline ends. The V gene's germline CDR1 is SEHNR and CDR2 FQNEAQ (reference sequence). The CDR3 contains 13 residues. The CDR3 loop reads CASSLEDALGQYF. CDR3 DNA: TGTGCCAGCAGCTTAGAGGACGCCCTCGGGCAGTACTTC.

This chain joins TRBV6-5 and TRBJ1-3, with 8 bases aligning to TRBD1. Germline CDR1 and CDR2: MNHEY and SVGAGI. The CDR3 length is 15 residues. V trimming: 7 bases; J trimming: 3 bases; junction bases outside the gene matches: 8. CDR3 sequence: CASIGTGFFGNTIYF. The CDR3 nucleotides are TGTGCCAGCATCGGGACAGGATTCTTTGGAAACACCATATATTTT.

The V call is TRBV20-1, the J call TRBJ2-3, with D unresolved. Between the trimmed V and J ends, which lost 3 bases and 3 bases, there was a span of 4 bases. The CDR3 sequence is 11 residues long. The germline CDR1 and CDR2 sequences are DFQATT and SNEGSKA (reference sequence). The CDR3: CSASRTDTQYF. The CDR3 nucleotides read TGCAGTGCTAGCCGAACAGATACGCAGTATTTT.

The J gene is TRBJ1-4, the V gene TRBV21-1. TRBV21-1 constitutes a pseudogene. The CDR3 length is 15 residues. The CDR3 reads CASTIYSGANEKLFF. The CDR3 DNA is TGTGCCAGCACCATCTACTCCGGAGCTAATGAAAAACTGTTTTTT.

The chain joins TRBV27 to TRBJ2-3, with 11 bases that match TRBD2. Trimming removed 2 bases from V and 0 bases from J; junction bases left unmatched: 4. Germline V gene data show CDR1 as MNHEY and CDR2 as SMNVEV (reference sequence). This CDR3 spans 17 amino acids. The CDR3 region is CASSLRTSGLSTDTQYF. Here the CDR3 DNA reads TGTGCCAGCAGTTTAAGGACTAGCGGGCTAAGCACAGATACGCAGTATTTT.

V and J are TRBV7-9 and TRBJ2-2; 7 bases agree with TRBD1. Germline V gene lookup returns CDR1 SEHNR and CDR2 FQNEAQ (reference sequence). The CDR3 contains 16 residues. The trim removed 5 bases at V and 0 bases at J, leaving 6 bases unmatched. The CDR3 DNA reads TGTGCCAGCAGCCCGGGGACAGACCCGAACACCGGGGAGCTGTTTTTT. Its translation: CASSPGTDPNTGELFF.

Here the CDR3 reads CASTTGANEKLFF. The CDR3 region has the DNA TGTGCCAGCACGACGGGGGCTAATGAAAAACTGTTTTTT. The chain joins TRBV2 to TRBJ1-4; a possible D gene is TRBD1 (5 bases). The CDR3 runs 13 residues. V lost 7 bases to trimming and J lost 3 bases, with 9 bases between them. Per the germline V gene, CDR1 is SNHLY and CDR2 is FYNNEI.

This rearrangement joins TRBV5-4 to TRBJ2-2, with 9 bases lining up with TRBD1. Losses at the gene ends were 7 bases for V and 3 bases for J; bases not matched to a gene: 7. Per germline, CDR1 SGHNT and CDR2 YYREEE (reference sequence). The CDR3 spans 15 residues. CDR3 residues: CASRRTGADTGELFF. DNA for the CDR3: TGTGCCAGCCGAAGGACAGGGGCGGACACCGGGGAGCTGTTTTTT.

V usage is TRBV12-5 and J usage is TRBJ2-7; the D gene is possibly TRBD2 (6 bases). Trimming removed 5 bases at V and 0 bases at J, with 17 bases between. The length of the CDR3 is 16 residues. The germline CDR1 and CDR2 sequences are LGHNT and FRNRAP. The CDR3 sequence is CASGPLDYPSSYEQYF. The CDR3 nucleotides are TGTGCTAGTGGTCCGCTGGACTACCCCAGCTCCTACGAGCAGTACTTC. Complete variable domain (other parts from reference TRBV12-5 and TRBJ2-7): DARVTQTPRHKVTEMGQEVTMRCQPILGHNTVFWYRQTMMQGLELLAYFRNRAPLDDSGMPKDRFSAEMPDATLATLKIQPSEPRDSAVYFCASGPLDYPSSYEQYFGPGTRLTVT.

The table lists this clone with a count of one. This chain connects TRBV6-2 or TRBV6-3 to TRBJ1-1; D unclear. V was trimmed by 2 bases and J by 3 bases, leaving 13 bases between them. The CDR3 is 15 residues long. Germline V lookup: CDR1 MNHEY, CDR2 SVGEGT. The CDR3 spells CASSYGQEVDTEAFF. CDR3 sequence (DNA): TGTGCCAGCAGTTACGGGCAGGAGGTGGACACTGAAGCTTTCTTT.

The chain employs TRBV30 and TRBJ1-6; D is unclear. The germline gives CDR1 GTSNPN, CDR2 SVGIG (reference sequence). CDR3 length: 15 amino acids. Trimming removed 0 bases from V and 0 bases from J, with 6 bases in between. CDR3 nucleotides: TGTGCCTGGAGTGTAGGCACCTCCTATAATTCACCCCTCCACTTT. It encodes CAWSVGTSYNSPLHF.

The J gene is TRBJ2-7, the V gene TRBV20-1, with TRBD2 identical over 12 bases. The germline CDR1 and CDR2 sequences are DFQATT and SNEGSKA (reference sequence). The V segment lost 3 bases and the J segment 3 bases; nucleotides outside the gene matches: 3. This CDR3 is 14 amino acids long. In DNA form, the CDR3 reads TGCAGTGCTAGTAGGACTAGCGGGGTCTACGAGCAGTACTTC. Residues: CSASRTSGVYEQYF.

J is TRBJ1-6 and V is TRBV2; 9 bases line up with TRBD1. Trimming removed 6 bases from V and 8 bases from J; junction bases left unmatched: 2. CDR1 is SNHLY and CDR2 is FYNNEI in the germline V gene. The CDR3 totals 13 residues. The CDR3 coding sequence is TGTGCCAGCAGGACAGGGGGTGATTCACCCCTCCACTTT. Amino acids: CASRTGGDSPLHF.

This chain connects TRBV5-1 to TRBJ1-1; D is undetermined. Trimming took off 1 base at V and 6 bases at J, with 10 bases between the two ends. Germline values: CDR1 SGHRS, CDR2 YFSETQ. This CDR3 comprises 13 residues. This chain's CDR3 is CASSLTGSAEAFF. CDR3 nucleotides: TGCGCCAGCAGCTTGACCGGTTCGGCTGAAGCTTTCTTT.

The J gene is TRBJ1-6, the V gene TRBV28; D may be TRBD1 (5 bases). The CDR3 has 13 residues. CDR1 MDHEN and CDR2 SYDVKM come from the germline V gene. V lost 10 bases to trimming and J lost 6 bases, with 13 bases between them. CDR3: CANNRDSNSPLHF. CDR3 DNA sequence: TGTGCCAACAACCGGGACTCTAATTCACCCCTCCACTTT.

The chain joins TRBV28 to TRBJ2-5; 12 bases are shared with TRBD2. The CDR3 has 13 residues. J lost 5 bases, V lost 10 bases, and 5 bases had no gene match. Germline V gives CDR1 MDHEN, CDR2 SYDVKM. The CDR3 bases are TGTGCCACCGGACTAGCGGGGACGGAGACCCAGTACTTC. Protein: CATGLAGTETQYF.

A single count supports this clone. The V and J genes are TRBV3-1 (or the pseudogene TRBV3-2) and TRBJ2-1, with D perhaps matching TRBD2 (6 bases). The germline gives CDR1 LGHDT, CDR2 YNNKEL (reference sequence). The CDR3 extends over 17 amino acids. The V end lost 1 base, the J end lost 0 bases, and 13 bases lay between the germline ends. CDR3 coding DNA: TGTGCCAGCAGCCAAGGGGGAGGCCCCTACTCCTACAATGAGCAGTTCTTC. Translated: CASSQGGGPYSYNEQFF.

The chain joins TRBV7-9 to TRBJ1-2, with D maybe TRBD1 (5 bases). Germline V lookup: CDR1 SEHNR, CDR2 FQNEAQ (reference sequence). V was shortened by 4 bases and J by 0 bases, with 15 bases between the two germline ends. This CDR3 has 16 residues. CDR3 in amino acids: CASSWSVRGPNYGYTF. The CDR3 nucleotides are TGTGCCAGCAGCTGGTCGGTAAGGGGACCTAACTATGGCTACACCTTC.

The V gene is TRBV7-8, the J gene TRBJ1-2, with TRBD1 matching over 8 bases. Germline lookup yields CDR1 SGHVS and CDR2 FQNEAQ. With 5 bases clipped from V and 7 bases from J, the junction kept 6 bases outside the gene matches. The CDR3 contains 13 residues. CDR3 sequence (DNA): TGTGCCAGCAGCCCGGACAGGGAAAGTGGCTACACCTTC. Encoded protein: CASSPDRESGYTF.

The gene calls are TRBV10-3 and TRBJ2-7, with 7 bases that match TRBD2. This CDR3 comprises 15 residues. Germline assignment: CDR1 ENHRY and CDR2 SYGVKD. Trimming removed 3 bases from V and 0 bases from J; junction bases left unmatched: 5. The CDR3 nucleotides are TGTGCCATCAGTGATCCCCGGACTAGCTCCTACGAGCAGTACTTC. It specifies CAISDPRTSSYEQYF.

This chain joins TRBV10-3 and TRBJ2-7; D is ambiguous. Trimming pared 2 bases from V and 5 bases from J, leaving 10 bases between. Germline V gene data show CDR1 as ENHRY and CDR2 as SYGVKD. This CDR3 has 13 residues. CDR3: CAISENLRDEQYF. The CDR3 DNA reads as TGTGCCATCAGTGAGAACCTAAGGGACGAGCAGTACTTC.